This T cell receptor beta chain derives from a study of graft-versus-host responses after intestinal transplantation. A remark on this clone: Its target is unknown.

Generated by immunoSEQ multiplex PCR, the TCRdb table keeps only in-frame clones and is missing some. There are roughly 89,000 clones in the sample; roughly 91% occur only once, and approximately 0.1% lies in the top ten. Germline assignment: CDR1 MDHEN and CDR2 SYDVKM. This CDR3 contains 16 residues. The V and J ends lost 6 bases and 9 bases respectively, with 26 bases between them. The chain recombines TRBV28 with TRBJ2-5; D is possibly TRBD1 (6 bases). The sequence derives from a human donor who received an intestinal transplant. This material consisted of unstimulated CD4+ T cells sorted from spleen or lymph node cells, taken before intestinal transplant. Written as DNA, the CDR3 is TGTGCCAGCAGCCCCGGGACACCATCTCAAGTTTGGGCCCAGTACTTC. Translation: CASSPGTPSQVWAQYF.